The present T cell receptor (beta chain) was sequenced within a study of CD8 T cells in Susac syndrome. Study-wide findings and caveats: None of the CD4+ T cell repertoires in Susac syndrome showed clonal expansion.

After extraction with the RNeasy kit, 0.5 to 1 ug of the RNA was reverse transcribed using random hexamers. A single record per CDR3 protein comes from TCRdb applying MiXCR to the immunoSEQ multiplex PCR reads. The sample gives under 200,000 distinct CDR3 sequences, approximately 95% of which show up once; 0.098% is in the top ten. There are 14 residues in the CDR3. The germline CDR1 and CDR2 sequences are MNHEY and SVGAGI. The V end was cut by 6 bases, the J end by 2 bases, with 14 bases between. Bulk CD8+ and CD4+ cells came from magnetic negative isolation; CD8+ TEMRA by FACS. As concerns this clonotype: Its antigen remains unidentified.

This TCR was recovered from a human donor with Susac syndrome. Sequencing input: CD4+ T cells from PBMCs. The chain couples TRBV6-5 to TRBJ2-7; unclear D gene. The CDR3 DNA reads as TGTGCCAGCAGAATGAGTTCCGGCCCCTACGAGCAGTACTTC. It codes for CASRMSSGPYEQYF.